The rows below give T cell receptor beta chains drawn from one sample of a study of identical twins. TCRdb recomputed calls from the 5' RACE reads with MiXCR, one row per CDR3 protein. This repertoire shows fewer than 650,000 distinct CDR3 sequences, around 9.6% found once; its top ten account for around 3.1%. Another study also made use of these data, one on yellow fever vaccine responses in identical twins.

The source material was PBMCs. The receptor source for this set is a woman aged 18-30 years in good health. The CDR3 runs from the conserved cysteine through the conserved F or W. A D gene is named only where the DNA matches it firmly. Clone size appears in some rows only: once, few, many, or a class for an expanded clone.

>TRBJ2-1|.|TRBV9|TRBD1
TGTGCCAGCAGCGTAGCAGGGGGACCCCTCTACAATGAGCAGTTCTTC
CASSVAGGPLYNEQFF
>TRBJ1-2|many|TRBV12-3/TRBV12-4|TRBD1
TGTGCCAGCAGCTCGACAGGGAACTATGGCTACACCTTC
CASSSTGNYGYTF
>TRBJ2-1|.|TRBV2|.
TGTGCCAGCAGTGAATACCAAGAGCGGTTCTTC
CASSEYQERFF
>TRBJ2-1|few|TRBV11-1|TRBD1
TGTGCCAGCAGCTTGGGACAGGGGGCGTTGGCCTCCTTCAATGAGCAGTTCTTC
CASSLGQGALASFNEQFF
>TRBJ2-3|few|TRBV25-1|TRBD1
TGTGCCAGCAGTCCTCATTCCCGGGACAGGGGGCCTACGCAGTATTTT
CASSPHSRDRGPTQYF
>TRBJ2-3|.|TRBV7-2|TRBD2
TGTGCCAGCAGCCGCCACTTCGCTACTAGCGGGATGGATACGCAGTATTTT
CASSRHFATSGMDTQYF
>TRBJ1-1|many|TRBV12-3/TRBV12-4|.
TGTGCCAGCAGTTTCGACTGGAACACTGAAGCTTTCTTT
CASSFDWNTEAFF
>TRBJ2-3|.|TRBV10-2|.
TGCGCCAGCAGTGGTCAGGGGAAAGATACGCAGTATTTT
CASSGQGKDTQYF
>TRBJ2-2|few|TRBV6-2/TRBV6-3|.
TGTGCCAGCAGTTATAAATCCACCGGGGAGCTGTTTTTT
CASSYKSTGELFF
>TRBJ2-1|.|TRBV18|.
TGTGCCAGCTCGCCCACGCAGAGGGGATCCTACAATGAGCAGTTCTTC
CASSPTQRGSYNEQFF
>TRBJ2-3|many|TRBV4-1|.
TGCGCCAGCAGCCTCACATCCCCGGGCACAGATACGCAGTATTTT
CASSLTSPGTDTQYF
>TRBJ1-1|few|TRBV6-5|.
TGTGCCAGCAGTTACTCGACAGCCCCGAACACTGAAGCTTTCTTT
CASSYSTAPNTEAFF
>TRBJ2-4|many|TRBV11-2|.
TGTGCCAGCAGCTTAGATCAGCGCCAAATAGCCAAAAACATTCAGTACTTC
CASSLDQRQIAKNIQYF
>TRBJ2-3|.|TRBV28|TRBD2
TGTGCCAGCAGTCCGATAGCGGGAAATCCAAAGGAAGATACGCAGTATTTT
CASSPIAGNPKEDTQYF
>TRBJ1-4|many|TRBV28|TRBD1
TGTGCCAGCAGTGCCACAGGGGGGGATGAAAAACTGTTTTTT
CASSATGGDEKLFF
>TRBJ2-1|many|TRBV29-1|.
TGCAGCGTTGGTCTCCTATCCTACAATGAGCAGTTCTTC
CSVGLLSYNEQFF
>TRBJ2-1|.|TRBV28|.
TGTGCCAGCAGTGCACTCCTAGACTACGCTTACAATGAGCAGTTCTTC
CASSALLDYAYNEQFF
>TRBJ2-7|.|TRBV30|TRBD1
TGTGCCTGGACCGGACAGGTGGGTTACGAGCAGTACTTC
CAWTGQVGYEQYF
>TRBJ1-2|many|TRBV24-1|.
TGTGCCACCAGTGTTCAGGCTAACTATGGCTACACCTTC
CATSVQANYGYTF
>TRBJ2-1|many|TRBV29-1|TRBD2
TGCAGCGTCAGGACTAGCGGAAACTATACCTACAATGAGCAGTTCTTC
CSVRTSGNYTYNEQFF
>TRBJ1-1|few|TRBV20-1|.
TGCAGTGCTAGAGGCCACACTGAAGCTTTCTTT
CSARGHTEAFF
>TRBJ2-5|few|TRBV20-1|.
TGCAGTGCTAGAGATGGGGGTGGGGGGAAAGAGACCCAGTACTTC
CSARDGGGGKETQYF
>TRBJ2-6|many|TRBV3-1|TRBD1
TGTGCCAGCACCTCCGGGACAGGGACTGGGGCCAACGTCCTGACTTTC
CASTSGTGTGANVLTF
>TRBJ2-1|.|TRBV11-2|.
TGTGCCAGCAGCCCTAGTAACTACAATGAGCAGTTCTTC
CASSPSNYNEQFF
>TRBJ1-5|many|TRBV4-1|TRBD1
TGCGCCAGCAGCCAAACAACGGACAGGGCTGATAGCAATCAGCCCCAGCATTTT
CASSQTTDRADSNQPQHF
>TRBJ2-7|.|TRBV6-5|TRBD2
TGTGCCAGCAGTTCCCAGGGTGAGCGGGGAGGCTACGAGCAGTACTTC
CASSSQGERGGYEQYF
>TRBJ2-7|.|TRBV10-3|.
TGTGCCATCAGTACACGAGGGTCGGAGGATTCCTACGAGCAGTACTTC
CAISTRGSEDSYEQYF
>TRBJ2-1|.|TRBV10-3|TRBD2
TGTGCCATCAGTGAAACAGCGGGGGGGCCCCTAATCCAAGATGTGCAGTTCTTC
CAISETAGGPLIQDVQFF
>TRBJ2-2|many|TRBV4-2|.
TGTGCCAGCAGCCCCGAACTAAATACCGGGGAGCTGTTTTTT
CASSPELNTGELFF
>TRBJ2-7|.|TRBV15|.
TGTGCCACCAATTACAGGGAGTCCTACGAGCAGTACTTC
CATNYRESYEQYF
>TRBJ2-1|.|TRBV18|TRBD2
TGTGCCAGCTCACCAGGGATCGCGGGAGTACCTTATAATGAGCAGTTCTTC
CASSPGIAGVPYNEQFF
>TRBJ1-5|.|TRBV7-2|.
TGTGCCAGCAGCCCGGGGCATAGCAATCAGCCCCAGCATTTT
CASSPGHSNQPQHF
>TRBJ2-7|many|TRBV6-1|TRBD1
TGTGCCAGCAGAAGAACCGGGACAGGGTACTACGAGCAGTACTTC
CASRRTGTGYYEQYF
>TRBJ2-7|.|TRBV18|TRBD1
TGTGCCAGCTCACTAGGACAGGGCGGGCGGAGCTCCTACGAGCAGTACTTC
CASSLGQGGRSSYEQYF
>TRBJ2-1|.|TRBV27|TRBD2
TGTGCCAGCAGTTTCCGACCGACTAGCGGGGGAAATGAGCAGTTCTTC
CASSFRPTSGGNEQFF